A selection of T cell receptor beta chains follows, all from one sample in a study of shared clonotypes between healthy human individuals. The method was immunoSEQ multiplex PCR; TCRdb's version includes in-frame clones alone and lacks a portion of them. The sample gives millions of clones, around 90% of which show up once; around 0.14% is in the top ten. The sequencing input was naive CD4+ T cells sorted from blood. The receptors stem from a man in his late teens or twenties in good health. CDR3s include the opening cysteine and the closing phenylalanine or tryptophan. Fields, in order: V gene, clone size, D gene, J gene, CDR3 protein, CDR3 DNA. The D gene is left open where the match is weak. Clone size is not always given. Where it is, it says once, few, many or a class for expanded clones.

v_call: TRBV21-1
clone_size: -
d_call: -
j_call: TRBJ2-5
cdr3_aa: CASSNSLEGGGYQETQYF
cdr3_nt: TGTGCCAGCAGCAACTCCCTAGAAGGGGGGGGATACCAAGAGACCCAGTACTTC

v_call: TRBV7-2
clone_size: -
d_call: TRBD2
j_call: TRBJ2-7
cdr3_aa: CASSLVSGGYEQYF
cdr3_nt: TGTGCCAGCAGCTTAGTTTCGGGGGGCTACGAGCAGTACTTC

v_call: TRBV25-1
clone_size: -
d_call: -
j_call: TRBJ2-2
cdr3_aa: CASSALDSNTGELFF
cdr3_nt: TGTGCCAGCAGTGCTTTGGACAGCAACACCGGGGAGCTGTTTTTT

v_call: TRBV21-1
clone_size: -
d_call: -
j_call: TRBJ2-7
cdr3_aa: CASSRIRGPRSYEQYF
cdr3_nt: TGTGCCAGCAGCAGAATCAGGGGGCCACGGTCCTACGAGCAGTACTTC

v_call: TRBV4-1
clone_size: -
d_call: TRBD2
j_call: TRBJ2-5
cdr3_aa: CASSQFSGRGLETQYF
cdr3_nt: TGCGCCAGCAGCCAGTTTAGCGGGAGGGGTTTGGAGACCCAGTACTTC

v_call: TRBV10-1
clone_size: -
d_call: TRBD1
j_call: TRBJ2-7
cdr3_aa: CASSPGQATYEQYF
cdr3_nt: TGCGCCAGCAGTCCGGGACAGGCGACCTACGAGCAGTACTTC

v_call: TRBV7-2
clone_size: -
d_call: -
j_call: TRBJ1-1
cdr3_aa: CASSSWGGANTEAFF
cdr3_nt: TGTGCCAGCAGCTCATGGGGGGGTGCGAACACTGAAGCTTTCTTT

v_call: TRBV7-9
clone_size: -
d_call: -
j_call: TRBJ2-7
cdr3_aa: CASSLGQGTAARPEQYF
cdr3_nt: TGTGCCAGCAGCTTAGGTCAGGGCACGGCGGCGCGTCCCGAGCAGTACTTC

v_call: TRBV5-1
clone_size: -
d_call: -
j_call: TRBJ2-3
cdr3_aa: CASSLGPGRGTDTQYF
cdr3_nt: TGCGCCAGCAGCTTGGGTCCGGGGAGAGGCACAGATACGCAGTATTTT

v_call: TRBV27
clone_size: -
d_call: TRBD1
j_call: TRBJ1-2
cdr3_aa: CASKAGGKANYGYTF
cdr3_nt: TGTGCCAGCAAGGCAGGGGGGAAAGCTAACTATGGCTACACCTTC

v_call: TRBV6-1
clone_size: -
d_call: TRBD1
j_call: TRBJ1-2
cdr3_aa: CASSDATGGRGGYTF
cdr3_nt: TGTGCCAGCAGTGACGCGACAGGGGGACGGGGTGGCTACACCTTC

v_call: TRBV4-1
clone_size: -
d_call: -
j_call: TRBJ2-7
cdr3_aa: CASSKEQGPAGYEQYF
cdr3_nt: TGCGCCAGCAGCAAAGAACAGGGACCGGCGGGATACGAGCAGTACTTC

v_call: TRBV5-8
clone_size: -
d_call: -
j_call: TRBJ1-1
cdr3_aa: CASSLRILLAEAFF
cdr3_nt: TGTGCCAGCAGCTTACGGATTTTACTGGCCGAAGCTTTCTTT

v_call: TRBV19
clone_size: -
d_call: -
j_call: TRBJ1-5
cdr3_aa: CASSRGSSQPQHF
cdr3_nt: TGTGCCAGTTCGAGGGGGTCCAGTCAGCCCCAGCATTTT

v_call: TRBV27
clone_size: -
d_call: TRBD1
j_call: TRBJ1-1
cdr3_aa: CASRPQGALEAFF
cdr3_nt: TGTGCCAGCAGGCCCCAGGGGGCTCTTGAAGCTTTCTTT

v_call: TRBV18
clone_size: -
d_call: -
j_call: TRBJ2-3
cdr3_aa: CASSPPSRERGTQYF
cdr3_nt: TGTGCCAGCTCACCACCGTCCAGGGAGAGGGGTACGCAGTATTTT

v_call: TRBV18
clone_size: -
d_call: -
j_call: TRBJ1-1
cdr3_aa: CASSPSPVMNTEAFF
cdr3_nt: TGTGCCAGCTCACCATCACCAGTAATGAACACTGAAGCTTTCTTT

v_call: TRBV6-6
clone_size: -
d_call: -
j_call: TRBJ1-3
cdr3_aa: CASSYRASTSGDTIYF
cdr3_nt: TGTGCCAGCAGTTACAGGGCGTCTACATCTGGCGACACCATATATTTT

v_call: TRBV9
clone_size: -
d_call: -
j_call: TRBJ1-5
cdr3_aa: CASSVEGSGQPQHF
cdr3_nt: TGTGCCAGCAGCGTAGAGGGCAGCGGTCAGCCCCAGCATTTT

v_call: TRBV9
clone_size: -
d_call: -
j_call: TRBJ2-6
cdr3_aa: CASSVTDGANVLTF
cdr3_nt: TGTGCCAGCAGCGTAACAGATGGGGCCAACGTCCTGACTTTC

v_call: TRBV5-4
clone_size: -
d_call: TRBD1
j_call: TRBJ1-1
cdr3_aa: CASSSGQGVNTEAFF
cdr3_nt: TGTGCCAGCAGCTCAGGACAGGGGGTAAACACTGAAGCTTTCTTT

v_call: TRBV7-9
clone_size: -
d_call: -
j_call: TRBJ2-3
cdr3_aa: CASSLGIDSTDTQYF
cdr3_nt: TGTGCCAGCAGCCTAGGGATAGACAGCACAGATACGCAGTATTTT

v_call: TRBV5-1
clone_size: -
d_call: -
j_call: TRBJ2-7
cdr3_aa: CASRAGELYEQYF
cdr3_nt: TGCGCCAGCAGGGCCGGGGAGCTCTACGAGCAGTACTTC

v_call: TRBV19
clone_size: -
d_call: -
j_call: TRBJ2-7
cdr3_aa: CASSNQGTGRSYEQYF
cdr3_nt: TGTGCCAGTAGTAATCAGGGAACTGGGCGCTCCTACGAGCAGTACTTC

v_call: TRBV30
clone_size: -
d_call: TRBD1
j_call: TRBJ2-7
cdr3_aa: CAWSDRGGEQYF
cdr3_nt: TGTGCCTGGAGTGACAGGGGTGGCGAGCAGTACTTC

v_call: TRBV5-1
clone_size: once
d_call: -
j_call: TRBJ2-7
cdr3_aa: CASSLAGPSAYEQYF
cdr3_nt: TGCGCCAGCAGCTTGGCGGGTCCTTCGGCCTACGAGCAGTACTTC

v_call: TRBV10-1
clone_size: -
d_call: TRBD2
j_call: TRBJ2-5
cdr3_aa: CASSDGTSGKETQYF
cdr3_nt: TGCGCCAGCAGCGACGGGACTAGCGGGAAGGAGACCCAGTACTTC